A selection of T cell receptor beta chains follows, all from one sample in a study of T cells in Graves' hyperthyroidism and ophthalmopathy. TCRdb independently ran MiXCR on the multiplex PCR reads; one entry per CDR3 protein. The sample has fewer than 250,000 distinct CDR3 sequences; more than 15% are singletons. Sample: blood. These receptors all stem from a man aged 45 to 65 with Graves' hyperthyroidism. Both conserved end residues are part of each CDR3. D genes are given only for firm matches. Size tells how often a clone was seen (once, few, many) or the class of an expanded clone, and some rows leave it out.

clone_size | d_call | j_call | v_call | cdr3_aa | cdr3_nt
. | . | TRBJ2-7 | TRBV10-3 | CAISEWAGSSYEQYF | TGTGCCATCAGTGAGTGGGCGGGCAGCTCCTACGAGCAGTACTTC
few | . | TRBJ1-1 | TRBV15 | CATSRGLGLEAFF | TGTGCCACCAGCAGAGGACTGGGCCTAGAAGCTTTCTTT
many | TRBD1 | TRBJ1-2 | TRBV2 | CASSGGTGTYGYTF | TGTGCCAGCAGTGGGGGGACAGGCACCTATGGCTACACCTTC
few | TRBD1 | TRBJ1-2 | TRBV24-1 | CATSDPRQGNYGYTF | TGTGCCACCAGTGATCCCCGACAGGGAAACTATGGCTACACCTTC
many | . | TRBJ2-3 | TRBV19 | CASRLSGDTQYF | TGTGCCAGCCGCCTCAGTGGAGATACGCAGTATTTT
many | . | TRBJ2-3 | TRBV30 | CAWSAERAFTDTQYF | TGTGCCTGGAGTGCGGAGAGGGCCTTCACAGATACGCAGTATTTT
few | . | TRBJ1-2 | TRBV5-1 | CASSSGTTLEGYTF | TGCGCCAGCAGCTCCGGGACTACCTTAGAAGGCTACACCTTC
few | TRBD2 | TRBJ2-3 | TRBV5-1 | CASSQTSGKNTQYF | TGCGCCAGCAGCCAGACTAGCGGGAAGAATACGCAGTATTTT
. | . | TRBJ2-5 | TRBV29-1 | CSLTQPMGETQYF | TGCAGCCTAACGCAACCTATGGGGGAGACCCAGTACTTC
many | TRBD2 | TRBJ2-3 | TRBV13 | CASSFRLAGASDTQYF | TGTGCCAGCAGCTTTCGACTAGCGGGAGCGTCAGATACGCAGTATTTT
many | TRBD1 | TRBJ1-1 | TRBV2 | CASSWAGGTEAFF | TGTGCCAGCAGTTGGGCAGGGGGCACTGAAGCTTTCTTT
many | TRBD2 | TRBJ2-7 | TRBV12-3/TRBV12-4 | CASSRDYNSYEQYF | TGTGCCAGCAGCCGGGACTACAATTCCTACGAGCAGTACTTC
many | TRBD2 | TRBJ2-2 | TRBV12-3/TRBV12-4 | CASRNSGVNTGELFF | TGTGCCAGCAGAAATAGCGGGGTGAACACCGGGGAGCTGTTTTTT
many | TRBD2 | TRBJ2-3 | TRBV3-1 | CASSRSGGTDTQYF | TGTGCCAGCAGCCGGAGCGGGGGCACAGATACGCAGTATTTT
. | TRBD2 | TRBJ2-3 | TRBV7-6 | CASSLGASGMGDTQYF | TGTGCCAGCAGCTTAGGGGCTAGCGGGATGGGAGATACGCAGTATTTT
many | TRBD2 | TRBJ2-1 | TRBV27 | CASTGGFNEQFF | TGTGCCAGCACGGGAGGATTCAATGAGCAGTTCTTC
many | . | TRBJ1-2 | TRBV24-1 | CAPHRRWAYNYGYTF | TGTGCCCCGCACAGGAGGTGGGCATATAACTATGGCTACACCTTC
many | TRBD2 | TRBJ2-7 | TRBV10-3 | CGRNSGGSSYEQYF | TGTGGAAGAAATAGCGGGGGAAGCTCCTACGAGCAGTACTTC